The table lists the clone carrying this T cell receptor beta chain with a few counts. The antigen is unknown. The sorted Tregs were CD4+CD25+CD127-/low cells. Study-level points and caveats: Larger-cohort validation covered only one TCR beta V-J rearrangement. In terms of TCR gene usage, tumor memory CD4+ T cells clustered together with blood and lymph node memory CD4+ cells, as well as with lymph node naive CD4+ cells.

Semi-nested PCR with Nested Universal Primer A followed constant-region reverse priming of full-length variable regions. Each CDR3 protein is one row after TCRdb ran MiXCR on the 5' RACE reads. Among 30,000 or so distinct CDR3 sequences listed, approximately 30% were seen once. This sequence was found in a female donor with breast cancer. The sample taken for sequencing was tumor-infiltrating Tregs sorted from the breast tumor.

CDR3 residues: CASSSKVSSSYNEQFF. The CDR3 DNA reads TGTGCCAGCAGCTCCAAAGTTTCGAGCTCCTACAATGAGCAGTTCTTC. This chain uses TRBV7-6 with TRBJ2-1; D is uncertain. Between the trimmed V and J ends, which lost 4 bases and 0 bases, there was a span of 13 bases. This CDR3 is 16 amino acids long. The V gene's germline CDR1 is SGHVS and CDR2 FNYEAQ.